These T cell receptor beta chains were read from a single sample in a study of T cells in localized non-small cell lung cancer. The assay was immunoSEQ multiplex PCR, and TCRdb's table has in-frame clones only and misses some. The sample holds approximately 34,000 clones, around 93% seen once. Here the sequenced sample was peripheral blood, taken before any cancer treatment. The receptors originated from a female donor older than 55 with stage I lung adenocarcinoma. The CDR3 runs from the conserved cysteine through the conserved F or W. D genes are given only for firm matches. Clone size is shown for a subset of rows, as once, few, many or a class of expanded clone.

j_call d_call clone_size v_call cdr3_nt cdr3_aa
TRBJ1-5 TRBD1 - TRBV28 TGTGCCAGCACCCGGACAGGGAGCAATCAGCCCCAGCATTTT CASTRTGSNQPQHF
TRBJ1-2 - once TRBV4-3 TGCGCCAGCAGCCCGAGGACCATCGGGTCCCTGAGCGATGGCTACACCTTC CASSPRTIGSLSDGYTF
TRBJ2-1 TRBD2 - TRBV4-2 TGTGCCAGCAGCCTACTAGCGGGAGGTAGCAATGAGCAGTTCTTC CASSLLAGGSNEQFF
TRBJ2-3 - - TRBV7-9 TGTGCCAGCAGCTTAAGGCCGTCCTCGTTGAGGGCAGATACGCAGTATTTT CASSLRPSSLRADTQYF
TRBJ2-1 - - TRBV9 TGTGCCAGCAGCGTAGAGGCAGCTTCCTACAATGAGCAGTTCTTC CASSVEAASYNEQFF
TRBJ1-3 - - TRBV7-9 TGTGCCAGCAGCTTCGTGGAGGAATCTGGAAACACCATATATTTT CASSFVEESGNTIYF
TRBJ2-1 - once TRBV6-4 TGTGCCAGCAGTGACGGCTTCAACAATGAGCAGTTCTTC CASSDGFNNEQFF
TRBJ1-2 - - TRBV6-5 TGTGCCAGCAGTTACAGAAACCATGGCTACACCTTC CASSYRNHGYTF
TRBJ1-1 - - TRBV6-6 TGTGCCAGCAGTTACTCTGGGGGGCGCATGAACACTGAAGCTTTCTTT CASSYSGGRMNTEAFF
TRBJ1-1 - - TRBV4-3 TGCGCCAGCAGCCAAGTATCGAACACTGAAGCTTTCTTT CASSQVSNTEAFF
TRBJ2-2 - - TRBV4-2 TGTGCCAGCAGCCAAGCCTATGGCGGGGAGCTGTTTTTT CASSQAYGGELFF
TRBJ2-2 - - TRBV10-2 TGCGCCAGCAGACCTGAGTCAAACACCGGGGAGCTGTTTTTT CASRPESNTGELFF
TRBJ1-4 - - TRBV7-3 TGTGCCAGCAGCTGGGGGCAGGGTGAAAAACTGTTTTTT CASSWGQGEKLFF
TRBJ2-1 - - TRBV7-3 TGTGCCAGCAGCTCCCCCGGGGATGAGCAGTTCTTC CASSSPGDEQFF
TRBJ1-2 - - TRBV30 TGTGCCTGGAGTGTAGGTCCCTCAAACTATGGCTACACCTTC CAWSVGPSNYGYTF
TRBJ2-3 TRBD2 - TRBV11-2 TGTGCCAGCAGCGGAAGCGGGAGTCGGACAGATACGCAGTATTTT CASSGSGSRTDTQYF
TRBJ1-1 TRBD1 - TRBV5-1 TGCGCCAGCAGCTCCGACAGCGCAGGGGGGGATACTGAAGCTTTCTTT CASSSDSAGGDTEAFF
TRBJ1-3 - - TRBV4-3 TGCGCCAGCAGCCAAGATACGAGCTCTGGAAACACCATATATTTT CASSQDTSSGNTIYF
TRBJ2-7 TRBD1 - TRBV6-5 TGTGCCAGCAGACGACCGGGACAGGGGATTCACGAGCAGTACTTC CASRRPGQGIHEQYF
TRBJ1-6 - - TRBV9 TGTGCCAGCAGCGTAGACGGGGACATAGGCTCACCCCTCCACTTT CASSVDGDIGSPLHF
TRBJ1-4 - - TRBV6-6 TGTGCCAGCAGTTGGGGACCAACTAATGAAAAACTGTTTTTT CASSWGPTNEKLFF
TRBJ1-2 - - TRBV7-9 TGTGCCAGCAGCTTAATGGCTCTCGGGGGCTATGGCTACACCTTC CASSLMALGGYGYTF
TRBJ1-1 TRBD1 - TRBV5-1 TGCGCCAGCAGCCAAGGACAGGTCCCTGGGCGCACTGAAGCTTTCTTT CASSQGQVPGRTEAFF
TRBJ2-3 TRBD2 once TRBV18 TGTGCCAGCTCACAACTACTAGCGGGGGCCACATATACGCAGTATTTT CASSQLLAGATYTQYF